This T cell receptor beta chain was captured by sequencing in a study of T cell responses to AZD1222 COVID-19 vaccine. V gave up 6 bases and J gave up 4 bases, with 12 bases separating them. The CDR3 consists of 14 residues. Germline loops: CDR1 LNHDA, CDR2 SQIVND (reference sequence). Note on this clone: The antigen remains unidentified.

Study results and caveats: It should be noted that donors were predominantly white British and more often female, and clonal diversity was possibly underestimated. With two AZD1222 doses given, Spike-specific TCR breadth and depth both rose. Repertoires were sampled only after the peak T cell response. With dominance at 160-218 and 743-854, vaccine-associated CD4 TCRs spanned spike.

Method: immunoSEQ multiplex PCR; TCRdb's copy keeps in-frame clones and lacks some. The sample holds fewer than 110,000 clones, around nine tenths seen once. The chain joins TRBV19 to TRBJ1-4; a weak D match, TRBD1 (6 bases). Specimen: peripheral blood, collected 28 days after the second AZD1222 dose. This sequence originates from an adult who received the AZD1222 COVID-19 vaccine. The CDR3 bases are TGTGCCAGTAGGGTCAGGGGCGGTAATGAAAAACTGTTTTTT. This encodes CASRVRGGNEKLFF.